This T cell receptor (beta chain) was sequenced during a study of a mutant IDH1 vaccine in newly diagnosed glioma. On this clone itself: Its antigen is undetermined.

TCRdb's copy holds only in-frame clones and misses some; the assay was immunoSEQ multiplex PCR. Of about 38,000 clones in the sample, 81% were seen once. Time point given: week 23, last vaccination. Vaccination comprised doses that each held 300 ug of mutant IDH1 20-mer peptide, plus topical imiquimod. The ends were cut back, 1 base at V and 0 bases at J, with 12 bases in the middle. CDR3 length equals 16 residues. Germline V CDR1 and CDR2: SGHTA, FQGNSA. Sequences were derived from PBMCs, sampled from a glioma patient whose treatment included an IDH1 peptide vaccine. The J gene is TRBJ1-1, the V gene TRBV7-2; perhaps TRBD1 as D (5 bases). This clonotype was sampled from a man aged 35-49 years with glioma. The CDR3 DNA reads TGTGCCAGCAGCTTAGATAGACAGTGGATGAACACTGAAGCTTTCTTT. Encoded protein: CASSLDRQWMNTEAFF.